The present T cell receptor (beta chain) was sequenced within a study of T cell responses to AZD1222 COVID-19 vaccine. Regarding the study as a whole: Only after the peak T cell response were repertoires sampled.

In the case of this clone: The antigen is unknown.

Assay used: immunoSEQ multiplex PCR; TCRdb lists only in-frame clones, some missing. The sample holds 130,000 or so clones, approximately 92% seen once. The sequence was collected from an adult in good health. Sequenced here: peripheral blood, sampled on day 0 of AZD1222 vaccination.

The CDR3 sequence is CAISGQGYSGNTIYF. CDR3 nucleotides: TGTGCCATCAGTGGACAGGGGTACTCTGGAAACACCATATATTTT. The chain is built from TRBV10-3 and TRBJ1-3; 8 positions match TRBD1. The CDR3 spans 15 residues. The germline gives CDR1 ENHRY, CDR2 SYGVKD. Losses at the gene ends were 4 bases for V and 0 bases for J; bases not matched to a gene: 2.